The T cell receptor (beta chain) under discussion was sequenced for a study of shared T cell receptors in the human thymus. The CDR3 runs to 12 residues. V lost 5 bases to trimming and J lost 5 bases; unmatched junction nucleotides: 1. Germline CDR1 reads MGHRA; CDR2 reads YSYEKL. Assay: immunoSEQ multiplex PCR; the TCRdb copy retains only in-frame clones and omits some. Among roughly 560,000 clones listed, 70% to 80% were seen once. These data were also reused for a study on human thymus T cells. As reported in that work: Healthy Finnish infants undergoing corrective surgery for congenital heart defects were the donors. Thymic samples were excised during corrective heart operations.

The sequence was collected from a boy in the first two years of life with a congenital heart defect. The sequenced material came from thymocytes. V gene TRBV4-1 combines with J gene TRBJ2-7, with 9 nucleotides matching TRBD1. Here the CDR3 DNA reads TGCGCCAGCAGCTGGACAGGGGACGAGCAGTACTTC. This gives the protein CASSWTGDEQYF.